Below, 26 T cell receptor beta chains from the same sample are listed, as sequenced in a study of blood T cell repertoires in COVID-19. Profiled with immunoSEQ multiplex PCR; TCRdb holds only in-frame clones, not every one. This sample has 150,000 or so clones; 60% to 80% occur once, and the top ten carry just under 3%. What was sequenced was PBMCs or T cells enriched from blood (not recorded which). The source of these receptors is a woman aged 50 to 60 who had recovered from COVID-19.

This clone was counted a single time. V gene TRBV7-8 combines with J gene TRBJ1-6, with 8 bases identical to TRBD1. Per the germline V gene, CDR1 is SGHVS and CDR2 is FQNEAQ. CDR3 length: 18 amino acids. The V and J ends lost 3 bases and 0 bases, in that order; junction bases with no gene match: 7. CDR3 DNA sequence: TGTGCCAGCAGCTTCGCCGGACAGGGAAACTCCTATAATTCACCCCTCCACTTT. Translated: CASSFAGQGNSYNSPLHF.

The V call is TRBV27, the J call TRBJ2-3; D is perhaps TRBD2 (6 bases). Trimming left V 5 bases short and J 1 base short, with 13 bases between. The CDR3 totals 15 residues. CDR1 MNHEY and CDR2 SMNVEV come from the germline V gene (reference sequence). CDR3 coding DNA: TGTGCCAGCAGTGTAAGGGACTTCGGCACAGATACGCAGTATTTT. This encodes CASSVRDFGTDTQYF.

The chain employs TRBV19 and TRBJ1-3, with D possibly TRBD1 on 5 matching bases. Germline V gene data show CDR1 as LNHDA and CDR2 as SQIVND (reference sequence). This CDR3 region has 15 residues. V was clipped by 5 bases and J by 0 bases, with 11 bases between them. CDR3 sequence (DNA): TGTGCCAGTAGTCCATGGGGGGACTCTGGAAACACCATATATTTT. Residues: CASSPWGDSGNTIYF.

This chain connects TRBV4-1 to TRBJ1-5; perhaps TRBD1 as D (5 bases). CDR3 length equals 14 residues. Trimming removed 4 bases at V and 9 bases at J, with 16 bases between. CDR1 and CDR2 from the germline V gene are MGHRA and YSYEKL. CDR3 nucleotide sequence: TGCGCCAGCAGCCCGCGGGACTTCGCAGGGCCCCAGCATTTT. This translates into CASSPRDFAGPQHF.

The V call is TRBV16, the J call TRBJ2-7; 12 bases agree with TRBD2. Germline V gene lookup returns CDR1 KGHSY and CDR2 FQNENV. Trimming at V came to 1 base and at J to 6 bases, leaving 7 bases not matched to a gene. The CDR3 is 16 residues long. The CDR3: CASSQFSSGRASEQYF. DNA of the CDR3: TGTGCCAGCAGCCAATTTTCTAGCGGGAGGGCCAGCGAGCAGTACTTC.

The chain is built from TRBV5-1 and TRBJ2-5; possible D gene TRBD2, 5 bases. This CDR3 spans 14 amino acids. The V end lost 3 bases, the J end lost 3 bases, and 12 bases lay between the germline ends. Germline-derived CDR1 and CDR2 are SGHRS and YFSETQ. Here the CDR3 reads CASSSRTGKETQYF. The CDR3 DNA sequence: TGCGCCAGCAGCTCCCGGACTGGAAAAGAGACCCAGTACTTC.

The genes are TRBV18 and TRBJ2-5; unclear D gene. Looked up from germline, CDR1 is KGHSH and CDR2 is LQKENI. Trimming cost V 0 bases and J 4 bases, with 6 bases left between them. The CDR3 totals 13 residues. The CDR3 reads CASSPPERETQYF. CDR3 bases: TGTGCCAGCTCACCACCCGAGAGAGAGACCCAGTACTTC.

This sequence joins TRBV6-5 and TRBJ1-2; the D is unclear. The V and J ends lost 7 bases and 1 base respectively, with 10 bases between them. The germline V gene has CDR1 MNHEY and CDR2 SVGAGI. The CDR3 sequence is 13 residues long. The CDR3 spells CASTISLNYGYTF. The CDR3 coding sequence is TGTGCCAGCACCATTAGCCTTAACTATGGCTACACCTTC.

This clone was recorded only once. This sequence joins TRBV9 and TRBJ2-5, with TRBD2 matching over 7 bases. The CDR3 consists of 14 residues. From germline, CDR1 is SGDLS and CDR2 YYNGEE. Trimming at V came to 0 bases and at J to 5 bases, leaving 4 bases not matched to a gene. As DNA, the CDR3 is TGTGCCAGCAGCGTAGGAGCGGGGCTGGAGACCCAGTACTTC. Encoded protein: CASSVGAGLETQYF.

The genes are TRBV6-1 and TRBJ1-6; D not certain. The germline gives CDR1 MNHNS, CDR2 SASEGT. The CDR3 covers 15 residues. V lost 1 base and J lost 7, with 11 bases in between. CDR3 sequence (DNA): TGTGCCAGCAGTGAAGAAATGGCTTACAATTCACCCCTCCACTTT. Translated, it gives CASSEEMAYNSPLHF.

The chain carries TRBV10-3 and TRBJ1-1, with D tentatively TRBD1 (6 bases). With 11 bases removed from V and 4 bases from J, the gap between germline ends came to 17 bases. Per the germline V gene, CDR1 is ENHRY and CDR2 is SYGVKD. This CDR3 has 13 residues. The CDR3 DNA is TGTGCCTCGGAAGGGGGGGCGGCCACTGAAGCTTTCTTT. It is translated as CASEGGAATEAFF.

J is TRBJ2-2 and V is TRBV19; 7 positions match TRBD1. CDR3 length: 16 amino acids. Germline-derived CDR1 and CDR2 are LNHDA and SQIVND (reference sequence). The V and J ends lost 1 base and 0 bases, in that order; junction bases with no gene match: 2. CDR3: CASSIGGTANTGELFF. As DNA, the CDR3 is TGTGCCAGTAGTATAGGGGGGACAGCGAACACCGGGGAGCTGTTTTTT.

V gene TRBV5-1 combines with J gene TRBJ2-5; 12 bases match TRBD2. V dropped 4 bases and J dropped 5; count of bases not matched to a gene: 6. Germline V gives CDR1 SGHRS, CDR2 YFSETQ. CDR3 length: 15 residues. CDR3 bases: TGCGCCAGCAGCCTGGGGACTAGCGGGTGGGAGACCCAGTACTTC. Its protein product is CASSLGTSGWETQYF.

The chain combines TRBV6-5 with TRBJ2-3, with 12 nucleotides matching TRBD2. CDR3 length: 15 amino acids. V trimming: 6 bases; J trimming: 6 bases; junction bases outside the gene matches: 7. Germline loops: CDR1 MNHEY, CDR2 SVGAGI. CDR3 nucleotides: TGTGCCAGCAGCCTTCTAGCGGGGGGGTCCGATACGCAGTATTTT. Its translation is CASSLLAGGSDTQYF.

This clone came up once. The chain recombines TRBV9 with TRBJ2-1; a weak D match, TRBD2 (7 bases). CDR3 size: 14 residues. V was cut by 4 bases and J by 7 bases, with 15 bases left in between. The V gene's germline CDR1 is SGDLS and CDR2 YYNGEE. The CDR3 here is CASSPGGARNEQFF. CDR3 DNA sequence: TGTGCCAGCAGCCCTGGGGGGGCGCGAAATGAGCAGTTCTTC.

This chain uses TRBV9 with TRBJ2-3, with D possibly being TRBD1 (6 bases). CDR3 size: 14 residues. CDR1 and CDR2 from the germline V gene are SGDLS and YYNGEE. V was shortened by 4 bases and J by 4 bases, with 13 bases between the two germline ends. The CDR3 coding sequence is TGTGCCAGCAGCCCGACGACAGGTTCAGATACGCAGTATTTT. Residues: CASSPTTGSDTQYF. Full variable domain (remainder filled in from reference TRBV9 and TRBJ2-3): DSGVTQTPKHLITATGQRVTLRCSPRSGDLSVYWYQQSLDQGLQFLIQYYNGEERAKGNILERFSAQQFPDLHSELNLSSLELGDSALYFCASSPTTGSDTQYFGPGTRLTVL.

This clone appeared once. The V and J genes are TRBV30 and TRBJ1-2; 7 positions agree with TRBD1. The CDR3 spans 14 residues. Germline V CDR1 and CDR2: GTSNPN, SVGIG (reference sequence). With V trimmed by 3 bases and J by 7 bases, 11 bases remained unmatched. CDR3 coding DNA: TGTGCCTGGAGAGTGCGGAAAGGGGGCAGTGGCTACACCTTC. As protein: CAWRVRKGGSGYTF.

This chain joins TRBV28 and TRBJ1-5, with D maybe TRBD1 (5 bases). V lost 3 bases to trimming and J lost 6 bases, with 6 bases between them. Germline assignment: CDR1 MDHEN and CDR2 SYDVKM. The CDR3 runs to 12 residues. CDR3 nucleotides: TGTGCCAGCAGTTTCGGGGGTCAGCCCCAGCATTTT. Its protein product is CASSFGGQPQHF.

The chain combines TRBV5-1 with TRBJ2-1; 7 bases line up with TRBD2. The V segment lost 2 bases and the J segment 8 bases; nucleotides outside the gene matches: 7. CDR3 size: 14 residues. Germline CDR1 SGHRS, CDR2 YFSETQ. In DNA form, the CDR3 reads TGCGCCAGCAGCTTAGCGGACCGGGGGGATGAGCAGTTCTTC. It is translated as CASSLADRGDEQFF. Full variable domain (outside the CDR3, taken from reference TRBV5-1 and TRBJ2-1): KAGVTQTPRYLIKTRGQQVTLSCSPISGHRSVSWYQQTPGQGLQFLFEYFSETQRNKGNFPGRFSGRQFSNSRSEMNVSTLELGDSALYLCASSLADRGDEQFFGPGTRLTVL.

This chain uses TRBV18 with TRBJ1-3, with D hard to call. Germline lookup yields CDR1 KGHSH and CDR2 LQKENI. The CDR3 has 13 amino acids. Deletions cut 4 bases from V and 7 bases from J, with 11 bases between. The CDR3 nucleotides read TGTGCCAGCTCACATGATTCCAGGAACACCATATATTTT. This sequence encodes CASSHDSRNTIYF. The full variable domain, its missing parts supplied by reference TRBV18 and TRBJ1-3, is NAGVMQNPRHLVRRRGQEARLRCSPMKGHSHVYWYRQLPEEGLKFMVYLQKENIIDESGMPKERFSAEFPKEGPSILRIQQVVRGDSAAYFCASSHDSRNTIYFGEGSWLTVV.

This clone was observed a few times. The chain recombines TRBV7-9 with TRBJ1-2; D remains ambiguous. This CDR3 region has 13 residues. Germline loops: CDR1 SEHNR, CDR2 FQNEAQ (reference sequence). The ends were cut back, 1 base at V and 4 bases at J, with 7 bases in the middle. The CDR3 region has the DNA TGTGCCAGCAGCTTAGGGGCCTTCTATGGCTACACCTTC. Residues: CASSLGAFYGYTF.

The chain couples TRBV27 to TRBJ1-1; 7 bases align to TRBD1. V shed 1 base, J shed 5 bases, and the junction held 4 bases outside the gene matches. This CDR3 has 14 amino acids. Germline V gene lookup returns CDR1 MNHEY and CDR2 SMNVEV (reference sequence). In DNA, the CDR3 is TGTGCCAGCAGTTTATACACAGGGGAGACTGAAGCTTTCTTT. This codes for CASSLYTGETEAFF.

The chain couples TRBV2 to TRBJ2-7, with 8 bases identical to TRBD2. J gave up 6 bases and V 7 bases, and 8 bases lay outside the gene matches. CDR1 SNHLY and CDR2 FYNNEI come from the germline V gene. The CDR3 length is 13 residues. CDR3 sequence: CASTPAGAVEQYF. In DNA, the CDR3 is TGTGCCAGCACACCAGCGGGAGCAGTCGAGCAGTACTTC. Looking up the rest from reference TRBV2 and TRBJ2-7 gives the full variable domain: EPEVTQTPSHQVTQMGQEVILRCVPISNHLYFYWYRQILGQKVEFLVSFYNNEISEKSEIFDDQFSVERPDGSNFTLKIRSTKLEDSAMYFCASTPAGAVEQYFGPGTRLTVT.

The rearrangement joins TRBV7-8 to TRBJ1-2; tentatively, D is TRBD1 (5 bases). Germline V gives CDR1 SGHVS, CDR2 FQNEAQ. The CDR3 runs to 16 residues. V was pared by 7 bases and J by 2 bases, with 20 bases between. The DNA of the CDR3 is TGTGCCAGCACCACGTTCAGGGTCGGAGAAAACTATGGCTACACCTTC. Translating it yields CASTTFRVGENYGYTF.

This clone was found once. This chain connects TRBV4-2 to TRBJ1-5; the D is unclear. V was pared by 0 bases and J by 5 bases, with 5 bases between. There are 13 residues in the CDR3. Per germline, CDR1 LGHNA and CDR2 YNFKEQ. The chain's CDR3 is CASSQDGYQPQHF. The CDR3 DNA reads as TGTGCCAGCAGCCAAGATGGCTATCAGCCCCAGCATTTT.

The chain recombines TRBV7-6 with TRBJ1-5, with 7 bases fitting TRBD1. The CDR3 runs 18 residues. Trimming at V came to 0 bases and at J to 0 bases, leaving 8 bases not matched to a gene. The germline CDR1 and CDR2 sequences are SGHVS and FNYEAQ. The CDR3 spells CASSLAGGAGYSNQPQHF. The DNA of the CDR3 is TGTGCCAGCAGCTTAGCAGGGGGCGCTGGGTATAGCAATCAGCCCCAGCATTTT.